The clone carrying this T cell receptor (beta chain) was recorded once. Different DNA sequences within this sample yield the same CDR3. These data are taken from a study of shared clonotypes between healthy human individuals. The germline V gene encodes CDR1 SEHNR and CDR2 FQNEAQ (reference sequence). The CDR3 spans 11 residues. The V gene lost 6 bases and the J gene lost 6 bases, with 9 bases spanning the gap. Assay used: immunoSEQ multiplex PCR; TCRdb lists only in-frame clones, some missing. Here the sample spans some 2.1 million clones, over 85% being singletons. CD45RO-negative, CCR7-selected cells formed the naive CD8 fraction, which excluded terminally differentiated effector memory CD45RA+ cells.

V is TRBV7-9 and J is TRBJ2-7; no reliable D call. The clonotype was recovered from a man aged 18 to 29 in good health. Specimen: naive CD8+ T cells sorted from blood. The CDR3 reads CASSLGPEQYF. As DNA, the CDR3 is TGTGCCAGCAGTCTAGGTCCCGAGCAGTACTTC.